Following are 25 T cell receptor beta chains from one sample sequenced in a study of OX40 agonist ivuxolimab in advanced cancers. Using immunoSEQ multiplex PCR, the repertoire was profiled, and TCRdb retains in-frame clones only, with some absent. This table holds 20,000 to 30,000 clones, roughly 85% found once. The sample here was CD4+ or CD8+ T cells sorted from blood, taken in a trial of the OX40 agonist ivuxolimab. The receptors come from an adult with an advanced solid tumor such as melanoma, head and neck, liver or kidney cancer.

The rearrangement joins TRBV7-9 to TRBJ1-1; D is possibly TRBD1 (5 bases). Trimming took 4 bases from V and 2 from J, leaving 14 bases between them. There are 15 residues in the CDR3. CDR1 and CDR2 from the germline V gene are SEHNR and FQNEAQ (reference sequence). In DNA form, the CDR3 reads TGTGCCAGCAGCTCTTCCCGGACAAGAAACACTGAAGCTTTCTTT. Amino acid sequence: CASSSSRTRNTEAFF. The whole variable domain, remainder taken from reference TRBV7-9 and TRBJ1-1, is DTGVSQNPRHKITKRGQNVTFRCDPISEHNRLYWYRQTLGQGPEFLTYFQNEAQLEKSRLLSDRFSAERPKGSFSTLEIQRTEQGDSAMYLCASSSSRTRNTEAFFGQGTRLTVV.

The count of this clone is one. The V and J genes are TRBV18 and TRBJ2-5; TRBD2 might be the D (6 bases). The DNA end is a closer match to TRBJ2-7, so the J assignment may be wrong. This CDR3 region has 13 residues. Germline-derived CDR1 and CDR2 are KGHSH and LQKENI. CDR3 in DNA: TGTGCCAGCTCACCACCGGGAGGTAACGAGCAGTACTTC. Its protein product is CASSPPGGNEQYF.

This clone turned up a few times. This chain joins TRBV5-6 and TRBJ1-2; 8 nucleotides agree with TRBD1. There are 14 residues in the CDR3. With 4 bases clipped from V and 6 bases from J, the junction kept 8 bases outside the gene matches. In germline, CDR1 is SGHDT, CDR2 YYEEEE. DNA for the CDR3: TGTGCCAGCAGCAGCGTGACAGGGGTACATGGCTACACCTTC. The encoded protein is CASSSVTGVHGYTF.

The V and J genes are TRBV27 and TRBJ2-7; D is unclear. Germline V gene data show CDR1 as MNHEY and CDR2 as SMNVEV (reference sequence). V was cut by 5 bases and J by 1 base, with 12 bases left in between. This CDR3 is 14 amino acids long. CDR3 region: CASSPGLLSYEQYF. CDR3 in DNA: TGTGCCAGCAGTCCGGGCCTATTATCCTACGAGCAGTACTTC.

The rearrangement uses TRBV15 and TRBJ1-2, with D perhaps TRBD1 (5 bases). This CDR3 is 13 amino acids long. CDR1 LNHNV and CDR2 YYDKDF come from the germline V gene (reference sequence). Trimming shortened V by 5 bases and J by 7 bases, and 14 bases separated the two germline ends. CDR3 residues: CATSLTVRAGYTF. The CDR3 nucleotides are TGTGCCACCAGCTTGACAGTTAGGGCTGGCTACACCTTC.

The V and J genes are TRBV11-2 and TRBJ2-7, with 8 bases aligning to TRBD1. The CDR3 length is 16 residues. Germline V gene sequence: CDR1 SGHAT, CDR2 FQNNGV. V trimming: 0 bases; J trimming: 3 bases; junction bases outside the gene matches: 7. In DNA, the CDR3 is TGTGCCAGCAGCTTAGAAGGCACAGGGGGAGACTACGAGCAGTACTTC. Translation: CASSLEGTGGDYEQYF.

This chain uses TRBV27 with TRBJ1-2, with D possibly being TRBD1 (6 bases). Germline-derived CDR1 and CDR2 are MNHEY and SMNVEV (reference sequence). V lost 0 bases to trimming and J lost 8 bases, with 19 bases between them. This CDR3 region has 16 residues. For the CDR3, the DNA is TGTGCCAGCAGTTTATCGGCGGACAGCTTGTCCGGAGGCTACACCTTC. Its translation is CASSLSADSLSGGYTF.

The chain employs TRBV25-1 and TRBJ1-2; D ambiguous. The CDR3 runs 13 residues. Germline CDR1 MGHDK, CDR2 SYGVNS. V gave up 6 bases and J gave up 3 bases, with 11 bases separating them. In DNA form, the CDR3 reads TGTGCCAGCAGCCCTGGTGGGGACTATGGCTACACCTTC. Its translation: CASSPGGDYGYTF.

The chain carries TRBV5-1 and TRBJ2-2; D may be TRBD1 or TRBD2 (5 bases each). Germline loops: CDR1 SGHRS, CDR2 YFSETQ. Trimming took 4 bases from V and 1 from J, leaving 14 bases between them. The CDR3 extends over 16 amino acids. The CDR3 here is CASSNTGTENTGELFF. DNA for the CDR3: TGCGCCAGCAGCAACACCGGGACGGAGAACACCGGGGAGCTGTTTTTT.

This chain links TRBV7-6 with TRBJ2-1, with D possibly matching TRBD1 (6 bases). Germline V lookup: CDR1 SGHVS, CDR2 FNYEAQ. Trimming removed 5 bases from V and 3 bases from J, with 11 bases in between. The CDR3 extends over 14 amino acids. CDR3 sequence: CASSPRTDYNEQFF. The CDR3 region has the DNA TGTGCCAGCAGCCCGAGGACAGACTACAATGAGCAGTTCTTC.

The genes are TRBV7-9 and TRBJ1-2; TRBD1 matches 8 bases. Unmatched junction bases numbered 7, after V lost 5 bases and J lost 5 bases. The CDR3 length is 14 residues. Germline CDR1 reads SEHNR; CDR2 reads FQNEAQ (reference sequence). The CDR3 loop is CASSRDRWPYGYTF. As DNA, the CDR3 is TGTGCCAGCAGCCGGGACAGGTGGCCATATGGCTACACCTTC.

The rearrangement joins TRBV27 to TRBJ1-3, with TRBD1 matching over 7 bases. The CDR3 extends over 14 amino acids. The V segment lost 4 bases and the J segment 2 bases; nucleotides outside the gene matches: 2. CDR1 and CDR2 from the germline V gene are MNHEY and SMNVEV (reference sequence). The CDR3 reads CASSYRGPGNTIYF. In DNA, the CDR3 is TGTGCCAGCAGTTACAGGGGCCCTGGAAACACCATATATTTT.

The chain recombines TRBV4-1 with TRBJ2-3; tentatively, D is TRBD1 (6 bases). V was trimmed by 1 base and J by 0 bases, leaving 11 bases between them. Looked up from germline, CDR1 is MGHRA and CDR2 is YSYEKL. This CDR3 is 16 amino acids long. CDR3 sequence (DNA): TGCGCCAGCAGCCAAGCCGGACAGTCTAGCACAGATACGCAGTATTTT. It is translated as CASSQAGQSSTDTQYF.

This rearrangement joins TRBV6-5 to TRBJ2-2; tentatively, D is TRBD1 or TRBD2 (5 bases each). The CDR3 totals 14 residues. V lost 2 bases to trimming and J lost 5 bases, with 9 bases between them. CDR1 is MNHEY and CDR2 is SVGAGI in the germline V gene. CDR3 amino acids: CASSYIEGTGELFF. CDR3 nucleotides: TGTGCCAGCAGTTACATCGAGGGGACCGGGGAGCTGTTTTTT.

This chain links TRBV6-1 with TRBJ1-4; no reliable D call. This CDR3 is 16 amino acids long. V was clipped by 0 bases and J by 3 bases, with 11 bases between them. The germline V gene encodes CDR1 MNHNS and CDR2 SASEGT. This chain's CDR3 is CASSEALRSANEKLFF. As DNA, the CDR3 is TGTGCCAGCAGTGAAGCGCTTCGCTCAGCTAATGAAAAACTGTTTTTT.

The chain recombines TRBV27 with TRBJ2-3; D is possibly TRBD1 or TRBD2 (5 bases each). V was cut by 10 bases and J by 0 bases, with 17 bases left in between. There are 15 residues in the CDR3. Per germline, CDR1 MNHEY and CDR2 SMNVEV (reference sequence). In DNA form, the CDR3 reads TGTGCCACCCTGTCCTGGGGGTCGAGCACAGATACGCAGTATTTT. Amino acids: CATLSWGSSTDTQYF.

In this sample, this clone turned up once. The chain couples TRBV19 to TRBJ2-1; unclear D gene. This CDR3 has 14 residues. V lost 10 bases and J lost 1, with 14 bases in between. CDR1 and CDR2 (germline): LNHDA, SQIVND (reference sequence). CDR3 amino acids: CATKSRVSYNEQFF. In DNA form, the CDR3 reads TGTGCCACCAAGTCACGGGTATCCTACAATGAGCAGTTCTTC.

The chain combines TRBV28 with TRBJ1-4; 7 nucleotides line up with TRBD1. The CDR3 contains 18 residues. With V trimmed by 5 bases and J by 7 bases, 19 bases remained unmatched. CDR1 is MDHEN, CDR2 SYDVKM, per germline. CDR3 sequence reads: CASSTTSWNRGTGEKLFF. The CDR3 bases are TGTGCCAGCAGTACCACCTCCTGGAACAGGGGAACTGGTGAAAAACTGTTTTTT.

The chain couples TRBV19 to TRBJ2-7; TRBD1 might be the D (6 bases). Germline lookup yields CDR1 LNHDA and CDR2 SQIVND (reference sequence). This CDR3 is 15 amino acids long. V was pared by 5 bases and J by 3 bases, with 17 bases between. The CDR3 sequence is CASSPTGTSLYEQYF. In DNA form, the CDR3 reads TGTGCCAGTAGTCCTACCGGGACATCCCTCTACGAGCAGTACTTC.

J is TRBJ1-4 and V is TRBV7-6; TRBD1 agrees at 8 bases. Losses at the gene ends were 3 bases for V and 6 bases for J; bases not matched to a gene: 3. The CDR3 sequence is 14 residues long. Germline V gene data show CDR1 as SGHVS and CDR2 as FNYEAQ. CDR3 bases: TGTGCCAGCAGCTTGACAGGGGTCTATGAAAAACTGTTTTTT. Its translation: CASSLTGVYEKLFF.

The V call is TRBV4-1, the J call TRBJ1-1; D may be TRBD1 (5 bases). With 1 base removed from V and 0 bases from J, the gap between germline ends came to 12 bases. Germline V gene sequence: CDR1 MGHRA, CDR2 YSYEKL. The CDR3 sequence is 16 residues long. CDR3 DNA: TGCGCCAGCAGCCAAGTTCCCGACAGAGTGAACACTGAAGCTTTCTTT. This translates into CASSQVPDRVNTEAFF.

V and J are TRBV4-1 and TRBJ1-5; D uncertain. This CDR3 comprises 16 residues. CDR1 and CDR2 from the germline V gene are MGHRA and YSYEKL. V was cut by 1 base and J by 3 bases, with 13 bases left in between. CDR3 loop: CASSQGILVHNQPQHF. Here the CDR3 DNA reads TGCGCCAGCAGCCAAGGCATCCTTGTTCACAATCAGCCCCAGCATTTT.

This clone was detected only a few times. The CDR3 loop reads CASSNGGGYQPQHF. DNA for the CDR3: TGTGCCAGCAGCAACGGAGGGGGGTATCAGCCCCAGCATTTT. The V and J genes are TRBV9 and TRBJ1-5; D is perhaps TRBD1 (6 bases). The CDR3 totals 14 residues. V lost 4 bases and J lost 5, with 13 bases in between. In germline, CDR1 is SGDLS, CDR2 YYNGEE.

This clone was seen a handful of times. The CDR3 nucleotides read TGTGCCAGTAGTATAGATCTATCAGGGTTCGGTCAGCCCCAGCATTTT. This sequence encodes CASSIDLSGFGQPQHF. J is TRBJ1-5 and V is TRBV19, with a possible D match to TRBD1 (5 bases). V was shortened by 0 bases and J by 6 bases, with 15 bases between the two germline ends. Germline V gene sequence: CDR1 LNHDA, CDR2 SQIVND (reference sequence). The CDR3 totals 16 residues.

The chain employs TRBV7-9 and TRBJ1-5; a possible D gene is TRBD1 (5 bases). The V and J ends lost 10 bases and 7 bases respectively, with 14 bases between them. In germline, CDR1 is SEHNR, CDR2 FQNEAQ (reference sequence). CDR3 length: 12 residues. The CDR3 reads CATGQGGQPQHF. CDR3 bases: TGTGCCACCGGGCAGGGAGGACAGCCCCAGCATTTT.